The sequence of this T cell receptor (beta chain) was determined in a study of regulatory T cells in long-lasting Graves disease. This clonotype was picked up a small number of times. In building TCR beta libraries, iRepertoire HTBI primers were used together with Arm-PCR of CDR3 regions. MiXCR, run by TCRdb on the multiplex PCR reads, gives a single entry per CDR3 protein. The sample lists roughly 450,000 distinct CDR3 sequences, roughly a quarter seen once, with about a quarter in the top ten. Time point specified: persistent/refractory GD, antithyroid drugs over 5 years with positive TRAb. With RNA extracted from PBMCs as input, the TCR library was made. The CDR3 has 15 residues. Per germline, CDR1 SGHKS and CDR2 YYEKEE (reference sequence). With 0 bases removed from V and 2 bases from J, the gap between germline ends came to 11 bases.

The material was peripheral blood mononuclear cells (PBMCs), obtained when the disease was refractory, from a patient treated with antithyroid drugs. This sequence was found in a female donor with Graves disease. This chain connects TRBV5-5 to TRBJ1-2; TRBD1 might be the D (5 bases). The chain's CDR3 is CASSLEGRTNYGYTF. CDR3 bases: TGTGCCAGCAGCTTGGAGGGACGGACGAACTATGGCTACACCTTC.